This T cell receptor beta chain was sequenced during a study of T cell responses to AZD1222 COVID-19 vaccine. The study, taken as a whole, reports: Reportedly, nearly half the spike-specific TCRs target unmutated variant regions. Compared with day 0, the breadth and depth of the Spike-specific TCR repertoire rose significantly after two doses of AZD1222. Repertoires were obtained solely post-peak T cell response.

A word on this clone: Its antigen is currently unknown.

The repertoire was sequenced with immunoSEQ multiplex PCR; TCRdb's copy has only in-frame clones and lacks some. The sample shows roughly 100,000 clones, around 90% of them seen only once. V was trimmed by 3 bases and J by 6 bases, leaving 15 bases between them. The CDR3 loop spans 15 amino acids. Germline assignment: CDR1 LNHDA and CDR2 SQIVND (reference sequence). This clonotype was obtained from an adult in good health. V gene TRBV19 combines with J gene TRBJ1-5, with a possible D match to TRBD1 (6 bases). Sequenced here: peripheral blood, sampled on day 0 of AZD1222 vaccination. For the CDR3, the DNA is TGTGCCAGTAGTATCAAGCAGGGGTCGGTTCAGCCCCAGCATTTT. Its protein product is CASSIKQGSVQPQHF.